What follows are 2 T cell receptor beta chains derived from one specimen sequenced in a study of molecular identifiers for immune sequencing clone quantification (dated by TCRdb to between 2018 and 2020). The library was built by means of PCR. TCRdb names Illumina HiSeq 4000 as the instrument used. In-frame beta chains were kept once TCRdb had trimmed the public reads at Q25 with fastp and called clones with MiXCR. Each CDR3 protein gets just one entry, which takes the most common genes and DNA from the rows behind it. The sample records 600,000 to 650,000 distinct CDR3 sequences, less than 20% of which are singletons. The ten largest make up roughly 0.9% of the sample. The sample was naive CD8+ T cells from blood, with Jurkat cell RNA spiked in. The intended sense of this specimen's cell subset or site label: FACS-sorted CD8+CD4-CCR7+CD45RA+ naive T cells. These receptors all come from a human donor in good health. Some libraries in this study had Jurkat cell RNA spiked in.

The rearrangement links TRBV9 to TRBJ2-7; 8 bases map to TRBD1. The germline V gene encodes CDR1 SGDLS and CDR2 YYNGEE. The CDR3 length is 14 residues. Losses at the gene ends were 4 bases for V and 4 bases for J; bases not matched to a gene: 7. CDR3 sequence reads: CASSPRQGLYEQYF. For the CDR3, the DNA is TGTGCCAGCAGCCCCCGACAGGGGTTGTACGAGCAGTACTTC.

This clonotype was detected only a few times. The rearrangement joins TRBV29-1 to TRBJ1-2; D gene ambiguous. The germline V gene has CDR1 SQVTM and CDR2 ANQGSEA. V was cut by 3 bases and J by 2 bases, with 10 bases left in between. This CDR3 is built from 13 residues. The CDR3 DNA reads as TGCAGCGTTGAGGCGGGTGGGAACTATGGCTACACCTTC. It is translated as CSVEAGGNYGYTF. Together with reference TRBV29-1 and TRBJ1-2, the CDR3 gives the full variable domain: SAVISQKPSRDICQRGTSLTIQCQVDSQVTMMFWYRQQPGQSLTLIATANQGSEATYESGFVIDKFPISRPNLTFSTLTVSNMSPEDSSIYLCSVEAGGNYGYTFGSGTRLTVV.